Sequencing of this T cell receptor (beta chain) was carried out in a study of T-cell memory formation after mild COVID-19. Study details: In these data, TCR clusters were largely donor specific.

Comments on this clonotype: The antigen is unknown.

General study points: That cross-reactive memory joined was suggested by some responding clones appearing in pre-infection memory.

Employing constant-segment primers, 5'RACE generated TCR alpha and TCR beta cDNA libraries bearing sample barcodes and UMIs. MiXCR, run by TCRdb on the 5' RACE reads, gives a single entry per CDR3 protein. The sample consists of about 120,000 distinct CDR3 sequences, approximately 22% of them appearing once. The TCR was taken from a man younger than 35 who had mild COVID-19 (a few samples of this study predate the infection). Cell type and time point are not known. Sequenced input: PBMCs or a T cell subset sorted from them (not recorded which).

The CDR3 coding sequence is TGCAGTGCTAGAGATATCGGCGGGAGGGACAATGAGCAGTTCTTC. This codes for CSARDIGGRDNEQFF. V is TRBV20-1 and J is TRBJ2-1, with 9 nucleotides matching TRBD2. The CDR3 loop spans 15 amino acids. From germline, CDR1 is DFQATT and CDR2 SNEGSKA (reference sequence). Trimming removed 0 bases from V and 5 bases from J; junction bases left unmatched: 5.